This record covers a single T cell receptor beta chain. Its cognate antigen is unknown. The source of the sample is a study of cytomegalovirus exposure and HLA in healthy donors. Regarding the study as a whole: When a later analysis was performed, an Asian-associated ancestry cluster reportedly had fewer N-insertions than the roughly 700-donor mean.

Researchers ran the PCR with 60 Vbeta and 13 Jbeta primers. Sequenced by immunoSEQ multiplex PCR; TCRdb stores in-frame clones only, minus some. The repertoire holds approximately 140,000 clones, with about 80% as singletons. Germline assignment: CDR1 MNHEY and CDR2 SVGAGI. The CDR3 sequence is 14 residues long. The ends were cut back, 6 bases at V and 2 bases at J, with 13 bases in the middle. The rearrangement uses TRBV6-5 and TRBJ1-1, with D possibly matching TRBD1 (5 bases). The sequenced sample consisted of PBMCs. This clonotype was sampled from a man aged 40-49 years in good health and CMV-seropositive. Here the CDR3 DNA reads TGTGCCAGCAGCCTACAGGCAATAAACACTGAAGCTTTCTTT. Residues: CASSLQAINTEAFF.